The 2 T cell receptor delta chains below come from one sample, sequenced in a study of γδ T cells in repeated Plasmodium falciparum infection. TCRdb re-called the multiplex PCR reads with CATT. The table records about 93,000 delta-chain clones, 0.95% to 1% of them present only once. Bulk repertoires came from Vgamma9/Vdelta2+ or Vdelta2-negative gammadelta T cells flow-sorted from PBMC. Specimen: gamma-delta T cells from blood. Receptor source: a pool of human donors (malaria-infected and uninfected, not separated).

This clone was counted a few times. It is likely a read error: a sequence one base away is far more abundant. Other DNA sequences in the same sample also yield this CDR3. V gene TRDV2 combines with J gene TRDJ3, with 13 bases identical to TRDD3. Because TCRdb records no J gene, it was assigned here through a match of the DNA to germline. The CDR3 totals 19 residues. CDR1 is GEAIGNYY, CDR2 EKD, per germline. Trimming removed 3 bases from V and 2 bases from J; junction bases left unmatched: 6. The CDR3 sequence is CACDHTGGYEAWDTRQMFF. The DNA of the CDR3 is TGTGCCTGTGACCATACTGGGGGATACGAGGCCTGGGACACCCGACAGATGTTTTTC.

To note about this clone: A far larger clone differs by one base, so this is likely a read error. The identical CDR3 is also encoded by other nucleotide sequences in the sample. The chain is built from TRDV1 and TRDJ1; 11 positions agree with TRDD3. No J segment appears in TCRdb, so it was assigned here by matching the sequence to germline. The CDR3 runs 22 residues. Germline V gene data show CDR1 as TSWWSYY and CDR2 as QGS. CDR3 sequence: CALGDLFPTGGNGGYGTDKLIF. CDR3 nucleotide sequence: TGTGCCCTTGGGGATTTATTTCCTACGGGGGGCAATGGGGGATACGGTACCGATAAACTCATCTTT.